This T cell receptor (beta chain) emerged from a study of blood T cell repertoires in COVID-19. Original processing notes: Estimation of nucleated cell counts was performed using reference gene primer amplification. The method was immunoSEQ multiplex PCR; TCRdb's version includes in-frame clones alone and lacks a portion of them. V and J calls plus clone size are reproduced from that table; the DNA served to infer D and trimming. The sample gives around 330,000 clones, 90% of which show up once; around 2.6% is in the top ten. Germline trimming cut 8 bases from V and 3 bases from J; bases unmatched to any gene: 3. The CDR3 spans 12 residues. Per the germline V gene, CDR1 is SGHTA and CDR2 is FQGTGA. Participants were aged about 18 to 89 years, lived in under 30 US areas, and enrolled virtually. Which cohort a participant joined came from the clinical history participants gave. Two negative PCRs, clearance, or symptom resolution had been documented for recovered Cohort 3 donors.

The source of this sequence is a man aged 55 to 70 who had recovered from COVID-19. The sample comprised PBMCs or T cells enriched from blood (not recorded which). The rearrangement uses TRBV7-3 and TRBJ1-2; TRBD1 matches 7 bases. The CDR3 DNA reads TGTGCCAGCGGGCAGGGGGACTATGGCTACACCTTC. Protein: CASGQGDYGYTF.